The 29 T cell receptor beta chains in this list originate from one sample, sequenced in a study of cytomegalovirus exposure and HLA in healthy donors. The method was immunoSEQ multiplex PCR; TCRdb's version includes in-frame clones alone and lacks a portion of them. The sample consists of about 100,000 clones, about 95% of them appearing once. Sequences were obtained from PBMCs. The receptors shown here come from a woman aged 18-30 years in good health and CMV-seronegative.

The rearrangement uses TRBV6-5 and TRBJ1-3; the D gene is possibly TRBD1 (5 bases). Germline assignment: CDR1 MNHEY and CDR2 SVGAGI. The CDR3 covers 14 residues. With 3 bases removed from V and 0 bases from J, the gap between germline ends came to 6 bases. In DNA form, the CDR3 reads TGTGCCAGCAGTTATACAGGCTCTGGAAACACCATATATTTT. Its translation is CASSYTGSGNTIYF.

This chain links TRBV18 with TRBJ1-2; D may be TRBD1 (5 bases). Per germline, CDR1 KGHSH and CDR2 LQKENI. The length of the CDR3 is 14 residues. V was pared by 2 bases and J by 2 bases, with 9 bases between. The DNA for the CDR3 is TGTGCCAGCTCACCAGGGTCAGGGAACTATGGCTACACCTTC. Translated: CASSPGSGNYGYTF.

The chain couples TRBV5-1 to TRBJ1-5, with TRBD1 identical over 8 bases. The CDR3 length is 15 residues. Germline CDR1 is SGHRS and CDR2 is YFSETQ. V dropped 4 bases and J dropped 3; count of bases not matched to a gene: 6. DNA for the CDR3: TGCGCCAGCAGCGAGACAGGGGAGTTCAATCAGCCCCAGCATTTT. Its protein product is CASSETGEFNQPQHF.

V usage is TRBV14 and J usage is TRBJ2-2; D not resolved. The V gene lost 4 bases and the J gene lost 3 bases, with 12 bases spanning the gap. From germline, CDR1 is SGHDN and CDR2 FVKESK. The CDR3 consists of 15 residues. CDR3 DNA sequence: TGTGCCAGCAGCCCCTTCGGCAGCGACACCGGGGAGCTGTTTTTT. This encodes CASSPFGSDTGELFF.

This chain joins TRBV5-1 and TRBJ1-2; D gene uncertain. V dropped 3 bases and J dropped 7 bases, with 10 bases sitting between them. The CDR3 has 12 amino acids. Per germline, CDR1 SGHRS and CDR2 YFSETQ. The CDR3 bases are TGCGCCAGCAGCTCTGACCAGGCTGGCTACACCTTC. Translating gives CASSSDQAGYTF.

This clone was detected only once. This chain connects TRBV4-1 to TRBJ2-1; 15 nucleotides line up with TRBD2. Per germline, CDR1 MGHRA and CDR2 YSYEKL. Unmatched junction bases numbered 9, after V lost 4 bases and J lost 8 bases. The CDR3 is made up of 17 amino acids. CDR3 loop: CASSLLGLAGGPHEQFF. The CDR3 DNA follows: TGCGCCAGCAGCCTCCTTGGACTAGCGGGGGGGCCCCATGAGCAGTTCTTC.

This chain joins TRBV7-3 and TRBJ2-1; TRBD2 matches 13 bases. Germline V gene lookup returns CDR1 SGHTA and CDR2 FQGTGA. The CDR3 runs to 17 residues. V lost 5 bases and J lost 3; bases outside the gene matches: 7. The CDR3 reads CASSPRTSGGNYNEQFF. The CDR3 nucleotides read TGTGCCAGCAGCCCGAGGACTAGCGGGGGAAACTACAATGAGCAGTTCTTC.

The CDR3 sequence is CASGLPRGQGGNGYTF. Written as DNA, the CDR3 is TGTGCTAGTGGTTTGCCTCGGGGACAGGGGGGAAATGGCTACACCTTC. The rearrangement uses TRBV12-5 and TRBJ1-2; 11 bases map to TRBD1. Trimming cost V 2 bases and J 6 bases; bases outside gene matches: 8. The CDR3 runs to 16 residues. The germline CDR1 and CDR2 sequences are LGHNT and FRNRAP.

The chain employs TRBV7-2 and TRBJ2-2; the match to TRBD2 covers 10 bases. Germline assignment: CDR1 SGHTA and CDR2 FQGNSA. V lost 5 bases to trimming and J lost 6 bases; unmatched junction nucleotides: 3. This CDR3 contains 14 residues. CDR3 sequence (DNA): TGTGCCAGCAGCACGGGACTAGCGTCCGGGGAGCTGTTTTTT. Amino acids: CASSTGLASGELFF.

The rearrangement uses TRBV6-5 and TRBJ2-1; D is uncertain. Germline-derived CDR1 and CDR2 are MNHEY and SVGAGI. Trimming took off 4 bases at V and 4 bases at J, with 11 bases between the two ends. The CDR3 runs 14 residues. The DNA of the CDR3 is TGTGCCAGCAGTTCTTCAAAACAGTACAATGAGCAGTTCTTC. This encodes CASSSSKQYNEQFF.

The V call is TRBV10-3, the J call TRBJ2-5, with TRBD2 identical over 10 bases. Germline V gene lookup returns CDR1 ENHRY and CDR2 SYGVKD. This CDR3 is built from 15 residues. The J segment lost 1 base and the V segment lost 3 bases, leaving 2 bases of the junction unmatched. CDR3 sequence reads: CAISDQREGQETQYF. CDR3 DNA sequence: TGTGCCATCAGTGATCAGCGGGAGGGCCAAGAGACCCAGTACTTC.

The V call is TRBV2, the J call TRBJ2-1; the match to TRBD2 covers 10 bases. The length of the CDR3 is 15 residues. Per the germline V gene, CDR1 is SNHLY and CDR2 is FYNNEI. The junction had 4 bases not matched to a gene; V was cut back by 4 bases and J by 4 bases. For the CDR3, the DNA is TGTGCCAGCAGTGGTCAGCGGGGGGGGTACAATGAGCAGTTCTTC. Translating it yields CASSGQRGGYNEQFF.

The chain employs TRBV7-2 and TRBJ1-2; 10 bases line up with TRBD1. Germline CDR1 SGHTA, CDR2 FQGNSA. This CDR3 spans 12 amino acids. The V gene end was trimmed by 5 bases and the J gene end by 8 bases; junction bases not matched to a gene: 2. CDR3 sequence: CASSGTGVGYTF. CDR3 coding DNA: TGTGCCAGCAGCGGGACAGGGGTCGGCTACACCTTC.

The CDR3 loop reads CASRRTGADTQYF. CDR3 bases: TGCGCCAGCAGGCGGACAGGGGCAGATACGCAGTATTTT. The chain couples TRBV10-1 to TRBJ2-3; 9 positions agree with TRBD1. In germline, CDR1 is WNHNN, CDR2 SYGVQD (reference sequence). This CDR3 is built from 13 residues. Trimming at V came to 6 bases and at J to 4 bases, leaving 2 bases not matched to a gene.

This sequence joins TRBV7-9 and TRBJ1-1, with a weak D call TRBD1 (6 bases). Germline assignment: CDR1 SEHNR and CDR2 FQNEAQ (reference sequence). Trimming removed 5 bases from V and 4 bases from J, with 17 bases in between. The CDR3 consists of 15 residues. The CDR3 here is CASSPWTEMGTEAFF. The CDR3 coding sequence is TGTGCCAGCAGCCCATGGACAGAGATGGGCACTGAAGCTTTCTTT.

The gene calls are TRBV29-1 and TRBJ1-1; TRBD1 is a possible D gene (5 bases). Between the trimmed V and J ends, which lost 0 bases and 4 bases, there was a span of 18 bases. Per the germline V gene, CDR1 is SQVTM and CDR2 is ANQGSEA. The CDR3 totals 16 residues. The CDR3 sequence: CSVEDPFTETGTEAFF. The CDR3 DNA sequence: TGCAGCGTTGAAGATCCCTTTACGGAAACAGGCACTGAAGCTTTCTTT. Full variable domain (remainder filled in from reference TRBV29-1 and TRBJ1-1): SAVISQKPSRDICQRGTSLTIQCQVDSQVTMMFWYRQQPGQSLTLIATANQGSEATYESGFVIDKFPISRPNLTFSTLTVSNMSPEDSSIYLCSVEDPFTETGTEAFFGQGTRLTVV.

The chain links TRBV2 to TRBJ2-3, with 7 bases aligning to TRBD1. Germline CDR1 SNHLY, CDR2 FYNNEI. J lost 3 bases, V lost 7 bases, and 7 bases had no gene match. The CDR3 runs 14 residues. This CDR3 is CASKGTVGTDTQYF. DNA of the CDR3: TGTGCCAGCAAAGGGACAGTAGGTACAGATACGCAGTATTTT.

A word on this clone: The sample carries other DNA sequences with the same CDR3. The genes are TRBV6-5 and TRBJ2-3; D is perhaps TRBD2 (5 bases). The germline V and J ends were trimmed by 4 bases and 6 bases, with 8 bases remaining between them. Germline V gives CDR1 MNHEY, CDR2 SVGAGI. The CDR3 is 12 residues long. CDR3 sequence (DNA): TGTGCCAGCAGTTCGACGGGGGATACGCAGTATTTT. Its translation: CASSSTGDTQYF.

The rearrangement uses TRBV28 and TRBJ1-5; D might be TRBD1 (5 bases). The CDR3 consists of 12 residues. From germline, CDR1 is MDHEN and CDR2 SYDVKM. V was trimmed by 2 bases and J by 7 bases, leaving 6 bases between them. CDR3 region: CASSLPGQPQHF. In nucleotides, the CDR3 is TGTGCCAGCAGTTTACCAGGGCAGCCCCAGCATTTT. The full variable domain, rest sourced from reference TRBV28 and TRBJ1-5, is DVKVTQSSRYLVKRTGEKVFLECVQDMDHENMFWYRQDPGLGLRLIYFSYDVKMKEKGDIPEGYSVSREKKERFSLILESASTNQTSMYLCASSLPGQPQHFGDGTRLSIL.

This clone was detected once. The V and J genes are TRBV30 and TRBJ2-1; TRBD1 matches 8 bases. The CDR3 extends over 12 amino acids. V gave up 4 bases and J gave up 6 bases; unmatched junction bases: 2. Germline V gene sequence: CDR1 GTSNPN, CDR2 SVGIG (reference sequence). The CDR3 spells CAWTDRANEQFF. The DNA of the CDR3 is TGTGCCTGGACGGACAGGGCCAATGAGCAGTTCTTC.

This chain joins TRBV7-2 and TRBJ1-2, with 7 bases that match TRBD1. V lost 5 bases and J lost 2; bases outside the gene matches: 2. CDR1 and CDR2 (germline): SGHTA, FQGNSA. The CDR3 is made up of 13 amino acids. The CDR3 DNA sequence: TGTGCCAGCAGCGCGGACAGGAACTATGGCTACACCTTC. This codes for CASSADRNYGYTF.

The rearrangement uses TRBV11-3 and TRBJ2-1, with 8 nucleotides matching TRBD2. The CDR3 is 15 residues long. Unmatched junction bases numbered 9, after V lost 5 bases and J lost 6 bases. Germline CDR1 SGHNT, CDR2 YENEEA. The chain's CDR3 is CASSTSGTRSNEQFF. The CDR3 bases are TGTGCCAGCAGCACCTCCGGGACTAGGAGCAATGAGCAGTTCTTC.

CDR3 bases: TGTGCCAGTAGGACCCTGGACAGGACGAACACCGGGGAGCTGTTTTTT. Protein sequence: CASRTLDRTNTGELFF. The chain couples TRBV19 to TRBJ2-2; 7 positions agree with TRBD1. The CDR3 has 16 amino acids. Germline V CDR1 and CDR2: LNHDA, SQIVND (reference sequence). Trimming cost V 6 bases and J 0 bases; bases outside gene matches: 7.

The chain links TRBV6-5 to TRBJ1-5, with 7 bases lining up with TRBD1. The CDR3 covers 14 residues. V lost 6 bases, J lost 3 bases, and 5 bases stayed unmatched. In germline, CDR1 is MNHEY, CDR2 SVGAGI. The CDR3 here is CASRSTGYNQPQHF. The CDR3 coding sequence is TGTGCCAGCAGGTCGACAGGGTACAATCAGCCCCAGCATTTT.

This chain links TRBV19 with TRBJ1-2; D perhaps matches TRBD1 (5 bases). Germline V gene data show CDR1 as LNHDA and CDR2 as SQIVND (reference sequence). V lost 4 bases and J 5 bases, leaving 14 bases between the germline ends. The CDR3 consists of 14 residues. This CDR3 reads CASSTGEVGYGYTF. CDR3 DNA sequence: TGTGCCAGTAGTACGGGGGAAGTTGGGTATGGCTACACCTTC.

The chain combines TRBV27 with TRBJ2-1; weak D call: TRBD2 (6 bases). The CDR3 sequence is 15 residues long. Germline V gene lookup returns CDR1 MNHEY and CDR2 SMNVEV (reference sequence). Between the trimmed V and J ends, which lost 3 bases and 8 bases, there was a span of 17 bases. The DNA of the CDR3 is TGTGCCAGCAGTTTCTGGACGGGAGAGTGGGATGAGCAGTTCTTC. As protein: CASSFWTGEWDEQFF.

V gene TRBV27 combines with J gene TRBJ2-7, with 7 nucleotides matching TRBD2. The CDR3 length is 14 residues. Germline CDR1 is MNHEY and CDR2 is SMNVEV (reference sequence). V was clipped by 5 bases and J by 2 bases; unmatched bases: 6. In DNA form, the CDR3 reads TGTGCCAGCAGTAACAGACGGGGGGCCTACGAGCAGTACTTC. Its translation is CASSNRRGAYEQYF.

The J gene is TRBJ2-1, the V gene TRBV9; D uncertain. The ends were cut back, 0 bases at V and 0 bases at J, with 7 bases in the middle. The V gene's germline CDR1 is SGDLS and CDR2 YYNGEE. The CDR3 consists of 15 residues. The CDR3 DNA follows: TGTGCCAGCAGCGTAGGTTGGAGCTCCTACAATGAGCAGTTCTTC. Encoded protein: CASSVGWSSYNEQFF.

The CDR3 is CATSPGLAGGPDTQYF. The CDR3 region has the DNA TGTGCCACCAGCCCGGGACTAGCGGGAGGGCCAGATACGCAGTATTTT. The V and J genes are TRBV15 and TRBJ2-3; TRBD2 matches at 16 bases. The CDR3 sequence is 16 residues long. Germline V gives CDR1 LNHNV, CDR2 YYDKDF (reference sequence). V lost 5 bases to trimming and J lost 4 bases; unmatched junction nucleotides: 3.